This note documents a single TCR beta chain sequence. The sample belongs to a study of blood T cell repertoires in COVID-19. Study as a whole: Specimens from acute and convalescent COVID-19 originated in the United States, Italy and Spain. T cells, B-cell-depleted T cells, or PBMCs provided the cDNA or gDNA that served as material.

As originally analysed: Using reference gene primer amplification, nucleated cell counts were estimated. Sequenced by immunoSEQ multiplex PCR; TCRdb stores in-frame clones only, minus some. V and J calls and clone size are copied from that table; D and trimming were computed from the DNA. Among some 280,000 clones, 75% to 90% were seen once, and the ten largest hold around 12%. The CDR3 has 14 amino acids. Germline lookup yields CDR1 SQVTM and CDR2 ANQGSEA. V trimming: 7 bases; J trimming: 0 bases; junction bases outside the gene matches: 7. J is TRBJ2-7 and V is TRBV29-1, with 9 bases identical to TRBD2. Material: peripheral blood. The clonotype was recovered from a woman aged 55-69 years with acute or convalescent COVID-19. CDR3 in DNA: TGCAGCGGAGGGGGCGGGGGGGCCTCCTACGAGCAGTACTTC. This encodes CSGGGGGASYEQYF.